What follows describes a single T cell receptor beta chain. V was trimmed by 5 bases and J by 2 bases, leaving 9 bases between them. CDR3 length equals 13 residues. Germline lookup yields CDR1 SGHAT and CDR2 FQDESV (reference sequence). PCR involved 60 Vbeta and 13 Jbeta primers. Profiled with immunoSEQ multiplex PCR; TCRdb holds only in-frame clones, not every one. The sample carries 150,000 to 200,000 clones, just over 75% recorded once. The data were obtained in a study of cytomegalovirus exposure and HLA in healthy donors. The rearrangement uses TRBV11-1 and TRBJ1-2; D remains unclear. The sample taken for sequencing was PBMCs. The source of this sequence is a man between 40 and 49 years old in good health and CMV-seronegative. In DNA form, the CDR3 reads TGTGCCAGCAGCCTATCGGGGAACTATGGCTACACCTTC. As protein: CASSLSGNYGYTF.